These T cell receptor beta chains were read from a single sample in a study of CD8 T cells in ankylosing spondylitis. TCRdb re-called the 5' RACE reads with MiXCR, one entry per CDR3 protein. The sample yields a few hundred thousand distinct CDR3 sequences, 20% to 25% seen once. The material sequenced was blood, either unsorted or a sorted T cell fraction (not recorded which). These TCRs come from a male donor with ankylosing spondylitis or in good health (not recorded which). CDR3s include the opening cysteine and the closing phenylalanine or tryptophan. The order of the fields is J gene, V gene, CDR3 protein.

J gene: TRBJ2-5
V gene: TRBV7-9
CDR3 protein: CASSFVGGETQYF

J gene: TRBJ2-7
V gene: TRBV12-3/TRBV12-4
CDR3 protein: CASSFSSLGYEQYF

J gene: TRBJ2-1
V gene: TRBV12-3/TRBV12-4
CDR3 protein: CASRPPQYNEQFF

J gene: TRBJ2-1
V gene: TRBV24-1
CDR3 protein: CATSDPENSEQFF

J gene: TRBJ1-1
V gene: TRBV12-3/TRBV12-4
CDR3 protein: CASSLVLQGSTAFF

J gene: TRBJ2-7
V gene: TRBV3-1
CDR3 protein: CASSQDLAGGHEQYF

J gene: TRBJ1-4
V gene: TRBV4-2
CDR3 protein: CASSPLVGNEKLFF

J gene: TRBJ2-3
V gene: TRBV6-1
CDR3 protein: CASSPREATDTQYF

J gene: TRBJ2-7
V gene: TRBV4-1
CDR3 protein: CASSQGQAGFYEQYF

J gene: TRBJ2-1
V gene: TRBV12-5
CDR3 protein: CASGSAGAYNEQFF

J gene: TRBJ2-1
V gene: TRBV5-6
CDR3 protein: CASSLKFLDRICEQFF

J gene: TRBJ1-1
V gene: TRBV4-1
CDR3 protein: CASSRIQEYTEAFF

J gene: TRBJ1-6
V gene: TRBV4-1
CDR3 protein: CASSQGNSPLHF

J gene: TRBJ2-2
V gene: TRBV5-6
CDR3 protein: CASSLETPNTGELFF

J gene: TRBJ2-1
V gene: TRBV5-1
CDR3 protein: CASSPGSPSYNEQFF

J gene: TRBJ2-4
V gene: TRBV7-9
CDR3 protein: CASSLGLEWDIQYF

J gene: TRBJ2-5
V gene: TRBV29-1
CDR3 protein: CSVVTISGRNPETQYF

J gene: TRBJ2-1
V gene: TRBV6-4
CDR3 protein: CASSDSRGNEQFF

J gene: TRBJ2-1
V gene: TRBV12-3/TRBV12-4
CDR3 protein: CASIPPIEPRQQFF

J gene: TRBJ2-7
V gene: TRBV12-3/TRBV12-4
CDR3 protein: CASSIAGAEEQYF

J gene: TRBJ2-5
V gene: TRBV5-5
CDR3 protein: CASSPGQGWYQETQYF